The clone carrying this TCR beta chain was detected many times. Its antigen remains unknown. Germline V gene sequence: CDR1 SEHNR, CDR2 FQNEAQ (reference sequence). CDR3 length equals 14 residues. With 3 bases removed from V and 7 bases from J, the gap between germline ends came to 15 bases. The source of the sample is a study of cytomegalovirus exposure and HLA in healthy donors. Here immunoSEQ multiplex PCR was the method, and the copy in TCRdb shows in-frame clones only, minus some. The top ten hold about 16% of the sample, which has 150,000 to 200,000 clones, 85% seen once. Whole-study results and caveats: Altogether, 150 to 200 TCR beta chains were recorded as cytomegalovirus-associated.

This sequence originates from a man aged 18 to 29 in good health and CMV-seropositive. Sequenced: PBMCs. The chain joins TRBV7-9 to TRBJ2-5, with D perhaps matching TRBD2 (6 bases). In DNA form, the CDR3 reads TGTGCCAGCAGCTTTTCGCGGGGCCCGGTGACCCAGTACTTC. It codes for CASSFSRGPVTQYF.